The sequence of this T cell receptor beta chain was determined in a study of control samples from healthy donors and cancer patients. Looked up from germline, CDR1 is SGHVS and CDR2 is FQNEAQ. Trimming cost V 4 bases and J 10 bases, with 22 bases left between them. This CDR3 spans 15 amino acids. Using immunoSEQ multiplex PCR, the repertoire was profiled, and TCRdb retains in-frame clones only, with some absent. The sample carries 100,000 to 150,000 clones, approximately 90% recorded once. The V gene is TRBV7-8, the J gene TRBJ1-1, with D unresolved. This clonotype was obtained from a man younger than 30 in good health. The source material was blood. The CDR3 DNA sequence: TGTGCCAGCAGCTCCCGTTTCGGGAAGGGCGAAGGAGCTTTCTTT. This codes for CASSSRFGKGEGAFF.